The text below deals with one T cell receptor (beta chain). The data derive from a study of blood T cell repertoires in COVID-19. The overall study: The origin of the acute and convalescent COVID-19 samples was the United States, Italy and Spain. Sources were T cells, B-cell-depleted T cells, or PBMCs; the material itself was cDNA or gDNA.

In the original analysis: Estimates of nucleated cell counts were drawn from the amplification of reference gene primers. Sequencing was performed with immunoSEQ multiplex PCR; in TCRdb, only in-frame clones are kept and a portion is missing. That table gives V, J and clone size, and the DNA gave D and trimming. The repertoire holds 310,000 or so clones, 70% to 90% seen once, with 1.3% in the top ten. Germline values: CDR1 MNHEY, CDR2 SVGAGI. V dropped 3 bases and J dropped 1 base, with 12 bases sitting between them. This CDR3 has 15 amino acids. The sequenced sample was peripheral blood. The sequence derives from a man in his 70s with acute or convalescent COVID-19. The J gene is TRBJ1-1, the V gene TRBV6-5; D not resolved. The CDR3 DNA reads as TGTGCCAGCAGTTATACGAGGGCCCAGAACACTGAAGCTTTCTTT. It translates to CASSYTRAQNTEAFF.